Each of the 2 T cell receptor beta chains below was sequenced from the same sample in a study of regulatory T cells in long-lasting Graves disease. Time point of the sample: newly diagnosed GD, antithyroid drugs for less than 3 months. Isolated PBMC RNA provided the starting material for the TCR library. Libraries of TCR beta came from iRepertoire HTBI primers plus Arm-PCR of CDR3 regions. TCRdb re-derived calls from the multiplex PCR reads in MiXCR, one entry per CDR3 protein. The sample records 450,000 to 600,000 distinct CDR3 sequences, approximately 12% being singletons. The same specimen was also included in a second study, on T cells in Graves' hyperthyroidism and ophthalmopathy.

The sample was peripheral blood mononuclear cells (PBMCs), taken at new diagnosis, from a patient treated with antithyroid drugs. Receptors originate from a man aged 25 to 45 with Graves disease.

This clonotype was detected a few times. V and J are TRBV14 and TRBJ1-2; D may be TRBD1 (6 bases). Between the trimmed V and J ends, which lost 3 bases and 10 bases, there was a span of 12 bases. CDR1 is SGHDN and CDR2 is FVKESK in the germline V gene. This CDR3 region has 12 residues. The CDR3 coding sequence is TGTGCCAGCAGCCAGGAACAGGGCGCCTACACCTTC. Translation: CASSQEQGAYTF.

This clonotype was seen only a few times. The rearrangement joins TRBV12-3 or TRBV12-4 to TRBJ1-2; D possibly corresponds to TRBD1 (5 bases). The V end lost 1 base, the J end lost 6 bases, and 15 bases lay between the germline ends. CDR3 size: 15 residues. DNA for the CDR3: TGTGCCAGCAGTTTAGGGGACGAGGGTAGGAATGGCTACACCTTC. It is translated as CASSLGDEGRNGYTF.